The 9 T cell receptor beta chains reported below all come from one sample, sequenced in a study of blood T cell repertoires in COVID-19. The data were produced by immunoSEQ multiplex PCR, yet TCRdb's version contains in-frame clones alone and is incomplete. In the table there are 300,000 or so clones, around 92% of which are singletons. The specimen was peripheral blood. The receptors come from a man between 18 and 35 years old who had recovered from COVID-19.

This chain connects TRBV4-1 to TRBJ1-5; D is perhaps TRBD1 (6 bases). The V gene's germline CDR1 is MGHRA and CDR2 YSYEKL. The CDR3 is 15 amino acids. Deletions cut 0 bases from V and 6 bases from J, with 12 bases between. CDR3 DNA: TGCGCCAGCAGCCAAGATATCAGGGGCGTTCAGCCCCAGCATTTT. Protein sequence: CASSQDIRGVQPQHF.

The chain employs TRBV2 and TRBJ1-1; a weak D match, TRBD1 (6 bases). This CDR3 comprises 15 residues. Per the germline V gene, CDR1 is SNHLY and CDR2 is FYNNEI. Trimming took off 7 bases at V and 1 base at J, with 16 bases between the two ends. The CDR3 spells CASTGQQSKNTEAFF. For the CDR3, the DNA is TGTGCCAGCACCGGACAGCAGTCAAAGAACACTGAAGCTTTCTTT.

V is TRBV6-2 or TRBV6-3 and J is TRBJ2-7; 10 bases fit TRBD2. The CDR3 is 16 amino acids. The V segment lost 0 bases and the J segment 3 bases; nucleotides outside the gene matches: 5. Germline CDR1 MNHEY, CDR2 SVGEGT. The CDR3 region has the DNA TGTGCCAGCAGTTACTCGGGGACTAGCGCCTTCTACGAGCAGTACTTC. This gives the protein CASSYSGTSAFYEQYF.

This chain links TRBV9 with TRBJ2-1; D might be TRBD2 (6 bases). The germline V gene encodes CDR1 SGDLS and CDR2 YYNGEE. The CDR3 is made up of 17 amino acids. V lost 4 bases and J 4 bases, leaving 21 bases between the germline ends. CDR3 DNA: TGTGCCAGCAGCTCCCTTCGAGCGGGCCTTTCGTACAATGAGCAGTTCTTC. It encodes CASSSLRAGLSYNEQFF.

The chain has TRBV4-1 and TRBJ2-2; the D gene is possibly TRBD2 (5 bases). The germline gives CDR1 MGHRA, CDR2 YSYEKL. V was cut by 6 bases and J by 2 bases, with 13 bases left in between. CDR3 length: 15 amino acids. CDR3 loop: CASRGGLLNTGELFF. The CDR3, as DNA: TGCGCCAGCAGAGGAGGCCTCCTAAACACCGGGGAGCTGTTTTTT.

The rearrangement links TRBV7-2 to TRBJ1-1, with D tentatively TRBD1 (6 bases). Looked up from germline, CDR1 is SGHTA and CDR2 is FQGNSA. Trimming removed 8 bases from V and 0 bases from J, with 10 bases in between. The CDR3 has 13 amino acids. The CDR3 nucleotides read TGTGCCAGCGGACAGAGATTGAACACTGAAGCTTTCTTT. It specifies CASGQRLNTEAFF.

This chain joins TRBV5-5 and TRBJ2-5; D possibly corresponds to TRBD2 (6 bases). The CDR3 sequence is 15 residues long. The ends were cut back, 0 bases at V and 5 bases at J, with 14 bases in the middle. Germline V lookup: CDR1 SGHKS, CDR2 YYEKEE (reference sequence). CDR3 in DNA: TGTGCCAGCAGCTTGGGCGGGGTAGCGGCGGAGACCCAGTACTTC. Its protein product is CASSLGGVAAETQYF.

The chain links TRBV19 to TRBJ1-1; 8 bases are a match to TRBD1. This CDR3 has 14 amino acids. Germline trimming cut 2 bases from V and 5 bases from J; bases unmatched to any gene: 4. Germline lookup yields CDR1 LNHDA and CDR2 SQIVND (reference sequence). CDR3 coding DNA: TGTGCCAGTAGTATACAGGGGGCAAGGACTGAAGCTTTCTTT. Translating gives CASSIQGARTEAFF.

The chain uses TRBV5-6 and TRBJ2-6; D remains unclear. V lost 4 bases, J lost 0 bases, and 5 bases lay in between. Germline CDR1 and CDR2: SGHDT and YYEEEE. There are 14 residues in the CDR3. CDR3 DNA sequence: TGTGCCAGCAGCCCTTCCTCTGGGGCCAACGTCCTGACTTTC. Protein product: CASSPSSGANVLTF.